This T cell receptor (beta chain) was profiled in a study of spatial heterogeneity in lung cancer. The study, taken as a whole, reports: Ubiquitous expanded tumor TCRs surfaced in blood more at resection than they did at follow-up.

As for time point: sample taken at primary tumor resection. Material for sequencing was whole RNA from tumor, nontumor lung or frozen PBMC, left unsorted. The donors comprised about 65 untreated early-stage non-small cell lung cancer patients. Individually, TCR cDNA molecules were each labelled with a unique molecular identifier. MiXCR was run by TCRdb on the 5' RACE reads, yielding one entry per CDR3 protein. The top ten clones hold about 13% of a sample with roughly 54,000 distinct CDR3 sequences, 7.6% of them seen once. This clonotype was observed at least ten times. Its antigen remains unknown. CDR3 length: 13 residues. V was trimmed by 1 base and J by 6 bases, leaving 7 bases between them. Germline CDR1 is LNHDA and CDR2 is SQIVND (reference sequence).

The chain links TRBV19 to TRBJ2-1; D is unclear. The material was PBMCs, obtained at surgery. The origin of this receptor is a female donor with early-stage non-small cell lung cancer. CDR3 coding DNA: TGTGCCAGTAGTATAGCTCCCCGCAATGAGCAGTTCTTC. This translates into CASSIAPRNEQFF.